This T cell receptor (beta chain) was identified during a study of blood T cell repertoires in COVID-19. The wider study: Both acute and convalescent COVID-19 samples were obtained from the United States, Italy and Spain.

Note on this clone: The sample contains more than one DNA sequence encoding this CDR3.

Profiled with immunoSEQ multiplex PCR; TCRdb holds only in-frame clones, not every one. The sample contains 200,000 or so clones, roughly 89% of which appear only once. Trimming pared 4 bases from V and 1 base from J, leaving 10 bases between. The CDR3 sequence is 14 residues long. CDR1 MNHEY and CDR2 SVGAGI come from the germline V gene. The sample comprised PBMCs or T cells enriched from blood (not recorded which). The TCR comes from a woman aged 40 to 50 with acute COVID-19. The chain carries TRBV6-5 and TRBJ1-1; TRBD1 might be the D (5 bases). The CDR3 DNA sequence: TGTGCCAGCAGTTCCCCGGGGGGGAACACTGAAGCTTTCTTT. It encodes CASSSPGGNTEAFF.